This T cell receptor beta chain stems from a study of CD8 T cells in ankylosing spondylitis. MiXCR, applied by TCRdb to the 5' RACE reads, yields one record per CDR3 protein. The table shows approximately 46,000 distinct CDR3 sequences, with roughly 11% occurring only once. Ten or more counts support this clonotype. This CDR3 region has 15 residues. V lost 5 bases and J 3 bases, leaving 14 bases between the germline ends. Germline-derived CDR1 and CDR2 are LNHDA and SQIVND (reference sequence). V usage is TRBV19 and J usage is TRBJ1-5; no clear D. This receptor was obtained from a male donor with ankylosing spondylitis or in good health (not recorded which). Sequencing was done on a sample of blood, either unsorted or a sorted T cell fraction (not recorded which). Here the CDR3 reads CASSSMDGLNQPQHF. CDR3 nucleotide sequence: TGTGCCAGTAGTTCCATGGACGGCCTCAATCAGCCCCAGCATTTT.